This T cell receptor beta chain was sequenced during a study of CD8+ T cells in alopecia areata. General study findings and limits: Especially in alopecia totalis/universalis, lesional scalp showed greater clonality than normal scalp did.

This clone was observed a single time. The antigen is undetermined. Sequencing used cDNA as its template, made by extracting RNA and reverse transcribing it. Generated by immunoSEQ multiplex PCR, the TCRdb table keeps only in-frame clones and is missing some. The data hold 65,000 to 75,000 clones, with 40% to 50% observed a single time. This TCR derives from a human donor with alopecia areata. The sequencing here drew on CD8+ T cells sorted from blood, taken at week 0.

The CDR3 spells CAWSTPGTGELFF. The CDR3 DNA sequence: TGTGCCTGGAGTACCCCTGGCACCGGGGAGCTGTTTTTT. The chain combines TRBV30 with TRBJ2-2; no reliable D call. CDR1 is GTSNPN, CDR2 SVGIG, per germline (reference sequence). Trimming stripped 2 bases from V and 4 bases from J, with 8 bases between. This CDR3 spans 13 amino acids.